This T cell receptor beta chain derives from a study of T-cell reconstitution after alpha-beta-depleted transplantation in children. Remarks on this clonotype: The antigen remains unidentified.

Regarding the study as a whole: Counts and diversity of T cells one year after transplant came mostly from newly produced T cells. There were reportedly several hundred expanded graft clones from which alpha-beta T cells came about two months after transplant.

The V gene end was trimmed by 4 bases and the J gene end by 4 bases; junction bases not matched to a gene: 4. This CDR3 is built from 14 residues. Germline CDR1 SGHRS, CDR2 YFSETQ. This sample's TCRbeta library carried unique molecular identifier barcodes. TCRdb ran MiXCR on the PCR reads and lists one entry per CDR3 protein. There are approximately 210,000 distinct CDR3 sequences in the sample; roughly 18% occur only once, and around 45% lies in the top ten. This chain joins TRBV5-1 and TRBJ1-5; TRBD1 aligns across 8 bases. This TCR derives from a male patient aged 2-15 years who had a stem cell transplant for acute lymphoblastic leukemia, so the T cells may come from the graft donor. Sequencing was performed on PBMCs, mostly from graft donor cells, taken 360 days after TCRalphabeta/CD19-depleted stem cell transplant. CDR3 DNA: TGCGCCAGCAGCCCGGGACAGGAAAATCAGCCCCAGCATTTT. This encodes CASSPGQENQPQHF. Based on the CDR3 plus reference TRBV5-1 and TRBJ1-5, the full variable domain is KAGVTQTPRYLIKTRGQQVTLSCSPISGHRSVSWYQQTPGQGLQFLFEYFSETQRNKGNFPGRFSGRQFSNSRSEMNVSTLELGDSALYLCASSPGQENQPQHFGDGTRLSIL.